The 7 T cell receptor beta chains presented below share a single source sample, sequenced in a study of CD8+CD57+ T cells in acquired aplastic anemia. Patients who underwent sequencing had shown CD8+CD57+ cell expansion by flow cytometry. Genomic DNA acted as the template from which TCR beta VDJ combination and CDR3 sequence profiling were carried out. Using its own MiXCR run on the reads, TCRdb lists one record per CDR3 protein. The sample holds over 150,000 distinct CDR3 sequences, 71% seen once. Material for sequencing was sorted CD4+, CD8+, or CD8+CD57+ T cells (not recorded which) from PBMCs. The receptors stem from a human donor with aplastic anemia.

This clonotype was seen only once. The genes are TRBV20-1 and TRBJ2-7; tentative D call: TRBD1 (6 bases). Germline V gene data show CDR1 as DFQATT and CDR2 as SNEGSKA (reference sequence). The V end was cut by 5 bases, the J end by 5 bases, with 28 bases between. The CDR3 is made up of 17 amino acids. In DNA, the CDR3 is TGCAGTGCTTCGATAATTAAAACAGGGTCGAAGGAGGACGAGCAGTACTTC. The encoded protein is CSASIIKTGSKEDEQYF.

CDR3 in amino acids: CASSLSGVEAFF. The CDR3 DNA reads TGTGCCAGCAGCTTGTCTGGGGTTGAAGCTTTCTTT. The chain combines TRBV5-6 with TRBJ1-1; no clear D gene. Trimming pared 1 base from V and 7 bases from J, leaving 8 bases between. The CDR3 extends over 12 amino acids. CDR1 and CDR2 from the germline V gene are SGHDT and YYEEEE.

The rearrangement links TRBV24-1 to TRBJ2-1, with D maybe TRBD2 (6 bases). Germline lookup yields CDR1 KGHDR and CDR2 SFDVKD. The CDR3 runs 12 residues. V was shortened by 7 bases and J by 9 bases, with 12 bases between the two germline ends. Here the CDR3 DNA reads TGTGCCACCAGCCACCTGGGGGGTGAGCAGTTCTTC. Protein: CATSHLGGEQFF.

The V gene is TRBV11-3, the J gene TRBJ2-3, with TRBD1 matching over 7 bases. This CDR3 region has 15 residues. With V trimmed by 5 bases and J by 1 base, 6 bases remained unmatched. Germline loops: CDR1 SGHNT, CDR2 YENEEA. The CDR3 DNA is TGTGCCAGCAGCGTAGGGCAGGGGGGCACAGATACGCAGTATTTT. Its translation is CASSVGQGGTDTQYF.

The CDR3 nucleotides are TGTGCCAGCAGCTTAAGGGGGAGCTACGAGCAGTACTTC. Its translation: CASSLRGSYEQYF. The V gene is TRBV7-8, the J gene TRBJ2-7; D possibly corresponds to TRBD1 (6 bases). The CDR3 sequence is 13 residues long. V was shortened by 2 bases and J by 3 bases, with 8 bases between the two germline ends. The germline CDR1 and CDR2 sequences are SGHVS and FQNEAQ.

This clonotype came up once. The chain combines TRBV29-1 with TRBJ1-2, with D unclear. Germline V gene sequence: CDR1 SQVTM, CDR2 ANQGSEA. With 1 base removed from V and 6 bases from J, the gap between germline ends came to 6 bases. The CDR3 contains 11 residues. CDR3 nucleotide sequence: TGCAGCGTTGAAGGGGCTGATGGCTACACCTTC. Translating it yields CSVEGADGYTF.

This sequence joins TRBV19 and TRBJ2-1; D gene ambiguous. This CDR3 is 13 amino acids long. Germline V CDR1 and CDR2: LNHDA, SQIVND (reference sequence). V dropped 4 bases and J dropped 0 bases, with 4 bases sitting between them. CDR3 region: CASSTGSYNEQFF. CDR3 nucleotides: TGTGCCAGTAGTACCGGCTCCTACAATGAGCAGTTCTTC. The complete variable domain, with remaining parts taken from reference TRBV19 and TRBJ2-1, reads DGGITQSPKYLFRKEGQNVTLSCEQNLNHDAMYWYRQDPGQGLRLIYYSQIVNDFQKGDIAEGYSVSREKKESFPLTVTSAQKNPTAFYLCASSTGSYNEQFFGPGTRLTVL.